The 29 T cell receptor beta chains listed next were all sequenced from one sample in a study of CD8 T cells in Susac syndrome. Random-hexamer reverse transcription was applied to roughly 0.45 to 1 ug RNA. TCRdb re-analysed the immunoSEQ multiplex PCR reads in MiXCR, keeping a single row per CDR3 protein. The table records about 300,000 distinct CDR3 sequences, 92% of them present only once. Sample: CD4+ T cells from PBMCs. These receptors were obtained from a human donor with multiple sclerosis.

The chain uses TRBV19 and TRBJ1-4; 7 bases map to TRBD1. From germline, CDR1 is LNHDA and CDR2 SQIVND (reference sequence). V shed 9 bases, J shed 3 bases, and the junction held 7 bases outside the gene matches. The CDR3 spans 14 residues. The CDR3: CASGGGAPNEKLFF. The DNA for the CDR3 is TGTGCCAGCGGAGGGGGCGCTCCTAATGAAAAACTGTTTTTT.

This chain connects TRBV4-3 to TRBJ2-7; D unresolved. V was cut by 0 bases and J by 4 bases, with 16 bases left in between. The CDR3 is 16 residues long. Germline V gene data show CDR1 as LGHNA and CDR2 as YSLEER. The CDR3 nucleotides read TGCGCCAGCAGCCAAGATCTCAGTAGGACGAGATACGAGCAGTACTTC. Its translation: CASSQDLSRTRYEQYF.

The gene calls are TRBV10-3 and TRBJ1-5; tentative D call: TRBD1 (5 bases). CDR3 length: 16 amino acids. V was shortened by 0 bases and J by 10 bases, with 19 bases between the two germline ends. Germline V gene data show CDR1 as ENHRY and CDR2 as SYGVKD. CDR3 amino acids: CAISESGQSSFQPQHF. CDR3 sequence (DNA): TGTGCCATCAGTGAGTCGGGGCAGAGCTCCTTCCAACCCCAGCATTTT.

The chain couples TRBV11-2 to TRBJ2-7; possibly TRBD1 for D (6 bases). With 5 bases removed from V and 0 bases from J, the gap between germline ends came to 14 bases. The CDR3 runs to 15 residues. In germline, CDR1 is SGHAT, CDR2 FQNNGV. CDR3 sequence: CASSGQGIVSYEQYF. CDR3 DNA: TGTGCCAGCAGCGGCCAGGGGATAGTCTCCTACGAGCAGTACTTC.

The V gene is TRBV11-3, the J gene TRBJ2-5, with 12 bases matching TRBD2. The CDR3 has 17 residues. The ends lost 5 bases at V and 5 bases at J; junction bases unmatched: 12. Per the germline V gene, CDR1 is SGHNT and CDR2 is YENEEA. The CDR3 loop is CASSAGLAGGPRETQYF. CDR3 sequence (DNA): TGTGCCAGCAGCGCCGGGCTAGCGGGGGGGCCTCGGGAGACCCAGTACTTC.

The V gene is TRBV7-2, the J gene TRBJ2-1, with 8 bases matching TRBD1. There are 15 residues in the CDR3. Unmatched junction bases numbered 9, after V lost 5 bases and J lost 6 bases. Germline assignment: CDR1 SGHTA and CDR2 FQGNSA. In DNA, the CDR3 is TGTGCCAGCAGCCTGGACAGGGTAAGGCTCAATGAGCAGTTCTTC. As protein: CASSLDRVRLNEQFF. The full variable domain, its missing parts supplied by reference TRBV7-2 and TRBJ2-1, is GAGVSQSPSNKVTEKGKDVELRCDPISGHTALYWYRQSLGQGLEFLIYFQGNSAPDKSGLPSDRFSAERTGGSVSTLTIQRTQQEDSAVYLCASSLDRVRLNEQFFGPGTRLTVL.

The V call is TRBV30, the J call TRBJ1-1; D perhaps matches TRBD1 (6 bases). The CDR3 length is 17 residues. V shed 2 bases and J shed 3 bases, with 22 bases lying between them. CDR1 is GTSNPN, CDR2 SVGIG, per germline (reference sequence). CDR3 sequence reads: CAWSPRLGARNHTEAFF. CDR3 DNA: TGTGCCTGGAGTCCGCGACTGGGGGCAAGGAATCACACTGAAGCTTTCTTT.

The chain has TRBV30 and TRBJ2-4; unclear D gene. The CDR3 is 13 amino acids. V lost 5 bases and J 0 bases, leaving 8 bases between the germline ends. Germline V gene lookup returns CDR1 GTSNPN and CDR2 SVGIG (reference sequence). The DNA of the CDR3 is TGTGCCTGGGCCCGGGCAGCCAAAAACATTCAGTACTTC. As protein: CAWARAAKNIQYF.

The chain has TRBV2 and TRBJ1-5; 10 bases match TRBD1. This CDR3 contains 15 residues. Trimming removed 6 bases from V and 5 bases from J; junction bases left unmatched: 7. Germline-derived CDR1 and CDR2 are SNHLY and FYNNEI. The CDR3 protein is CASRSGQGVDQPQHF. CDR3 DNA sequence: TGTGCCAGCAGATCCGGACAGGGGGTGGATCAGCCCCAGCATTTT.

The chain joins TRBV5-1 to TRBJ2-7, with D perhaps matching TRBD1 (5 bases). V was pared by 2 bases and J by 5 bases, with 11 bases between. The germline gives CDR1 SGHRS, CDR2 YFSETQ. CDR3 size: 13 residues. CDR3 DNA: TGCGCCAGCAGCTTACAGGCGTCTGACGAGCAGTACTTC. Translation gives CASSLQASDEQYF.

The V gene is TRBV18, the J gene TRBJ2-1, with D possibly being TRBD1 (5 bases). This CDR3 region has 12 residues. Trimming cost V 5 bases and J 10 bases, with 12 bases left between them. Germline CDR1 reads KGHSH; CDR2 reads LQKENI. The CDR3 nucleotides read TGTGCCAGCTCATCCAGGGTAGCCGAGCAGTTCTTC. It translates to CASSSRVAEQFF.

Comments on this clonotype: Compared with germline, one end of the junction differs, possibly owing to a read error. V is TRBV7-7 and J is TRBJ2-7, with D possibly being TRBD2 (5 bases). Per germline, CDR1 SSHAT and CDR2 FNYEAQ (reference sequence). CDR3 length: 13 amino acids. The CDR3 sequence: CASSLEWTGEQYF. The CDR3, as DNA: TGTGCTAGCAGCTTAGAATGGACGGGAGAGCAGTACTTC.

This clonotype was counted a single time. This rearrangement joins TRBV5-4 to TRBJ1-4, with 9 bases lining up with TRBD1. Germline CDR1 SGHNT, CDR2 YYREEE (reference sequence). CDR3 length equals 15 residues. With 4 bases clipped from V and 5 bases from J, the junction kept 6 bases outside the gene matches. The CDR3: CASSTQTGGNEKLFF. The CDR3 DNA reads TGTGCCAGCAGCACTCAGACAGGGGGAAATGAAAAACTGTTTTTT. The full variable domain, completed using reference TRBV5-4 and TRBJ1-4, is ETGVTQSPTHLIKTRGQQVTLRCSSQSGHNTVSWYQQALGQGPQFIFQYYREEENGRGNFPPRFSGLQFPNYSSELNVNALELDDSALYLCASSTQTGGNEKLFFGSGTQLSVL.

This chain's CDR3 is CASSSGLQETQYF. The CDR3 DNA sequence: TGTGCCAGCAGTTCGGGGTTACAAGAGACCCAGTACTTC. The chain is built from TRBV6-6 and TRBJ2-5; D may be TRBD2 (5 bases). The germline V gene encodes CDR1 MNHNY and CDR2 SVGAGI (reference sequence). CDR3 length: 13 amino acids. V lost 4 bases, J lost 2 bases, and 8 bases lay in between.

V gene TRBV9 combines with J gene TRBJ1-6, with TRBD1 identical over 8 bases. V gave up 3 bases and J gave up 9 bases; unmatched junction bases: 5. The CDR3 is 14 residues long. Germline V gene sequence: CDR1 SGDLS, CDR2 YYNGEE. The CDR3 reads CASSEGQVPSPLHF. For the CDR3, the DNA is TGTGCCAGCAGCGAGGGACAGGTCCCTTCACCCCTCCACTTT.

The chain links TRBV18 to TRBJ1-1; 8 bases map to TRBD1. Germline values: CDR1 KGHSH, CDR2 LQKENI. The CDR3 is 16 residues long. V lost 2 bases to trimming and J lost 0 bases; unmatched junction nucleotides: 5. CDR3 nucleotides: TGTGCCAGCTCACCAAGTTCGACAGGGGTGAACACTGAAGCTTTCTTT. Translation gives CASSPSSTGVNTEAFF.

This rearrangement joins TRBV18 to TRBJ2-3, with D possibly being TRBD1 (6 bases). Germline V gene lookup returns CDR1 KGHSH and CDR2 LQKENI. The CDR3 consists of 15 residues. The ends were cut back, 4 bases at V and 1 base at J, with 12 bases in the middle. CDR3 nucleotides: TGTGCCAGCTCACGCGAGACAGGAGGCACAGATACGCAGTATTTT. Protein: CASSRETGGTDTQYF.

J is TRBJ1-2 and V is TRBV29-1, with TRBD1 as a possible D gene (5 bases). Between the trimmed V and J ends, which lost 5 bases and 3 bases, there was a span of 13 bases. The CDR3 has 13 amino acids. Germline lookup yields CDR1 SQVTM and CDR2 ANQGSEA. CDR3 in amino acids: CSVSEGTHYGYTF. The DNA of the CDR3 is TGCAGCGTTTCGGAGGGGACGCACTATGGCTACACCTTC.

This rearrangement joins TRBV9 to TRBJ1-1; weak D call: TRBD1 (6 bases). V was trimmed by 4 bases and J by 1 base, leaving 17 bases between them. From germline, CDR1 is SGDLS and CDR2 YYNGEE. The CDR3 has 16 residues. CDR3: CASSPQGSLRNTEAFF. The CDR3 DNA follows: TGTGCCAGCAGCCCACAGGGATCTCTTAGGAACACTGAAGCTTTCTTT.

V is TRBV20-1 and J is TRBJ2-3; D is possibly TRBD2 (6 bases). CDR3 length equals 14 residues. Germline lookup yields CDR1 DFQATT and CDR2 SNEGSKA (reference sequence). Trimming took off 3 bases at V and 0 bases at J, with 10 bases between the two ends. The CDR3 nucleotides read TGCAGTGCTAGCGCCGGAGGGAGCACAGATACGCAGTATTTT. Protein: CSASAGGSTDTQYF.

This clonotype came up once. The V call is TRBV7-8, the J call TRBJ1-6; D is uncertain. This CDR3 has 15 amino acids. CDR1 SGHVS and CDR2 FQNEAQ come from the germline V gene. V was shortened by 5 bases and J by 5 bases, with 13 bases between the two germline ends. The CDR3 nucleotides read TGTGCCAGCAGCATCCTGACACTTAATAATTCACCCCTCCACTTT. This codes for CASSILTLNNSPLHF.

In its sample, this clonotype was seen once. This chain joins TRBV12-3 or TRBV12-4 and TRBJ1-5, with D unresolved. Trimming pared 8 bases from V and 7 bases from J, leaving 15 bases between. This CDR3 is built from 13 residues. The CDR3: CASARQAFQPQHF. The CDR3 DNA reads TGTGCCAGCGCTCGGCAGGCCTTCCAGCCCCAGCATTTT.

The chain recombines TRBV7-9 with TRBJ1-3; D unclear. Trimming cost V 6 bases and J 0 bases, with 12 bases left between them. The CDR3 has 15 residues. Germline CDR1 is SEHNR and CDR2 is FQNEAQ (reference sequence). CDR3 amino acids: CASRQNAGSGNTIYF. The CDR3 DNA sequence: TGTGCCAGCAGGCAAAACGCAGGCTCTGGAAACACCATATATTTT. Full variable domain (missing parts from reference TRBV7-9 and TRBJ1-3): DTGVSQNPRHKITKRGQNVTFRCDPISEHNRLYWYRQTLGQGPEFLTYFQNEAQLEKSRLLSDRFSAERPKGSFSTLEIQRTEQGDSAMYLCASRQNAGSGNTIYFGEGSWLTVV.

The J gene is TRBJ2-1, the V gene TRBV4-1; 10 bases line up with TRBD2. The CDR3 extends over 18 amino acids. V shed 0 bases, J shed 3 bases, and the junction held 8 bases outside the gene matches. Germline V gives CDR1 MGHRA, CDR2 YSYEKL. The CDR3 DNA is TGCGCCAGCAGCCAAGAAAAGGTCCTAGCGGGAGTCTACAATGAGCAGTTCTTC. This sequence encodes CASSQEKVLAGVYNEQFF.

V usage is TRBV29-1 and J usage is TRBJ2-2; D is possibly TRBD1 (5 bases). The CDR3 length is 15 residues. V shed 5 bases and J shed 0 bases, with 13 bases lying between them. CDR1 SQVTM and CDR2 ANQGSEA come from the germline V gene. The CDR3 spells CSVTLGQPNTGELFF. The DNA for the CDR3 is TGCAGCGTTACCCTGGGGCAGCCGAACACCGGGGAGCTGTTTTTT.

The chain employs TRBV5-1 and TRBJ2-1, with 12 bases lining up with TRBD1. J gave up 8 bases and V 0 bases, and 3 bases lay outside the gene matches. Germline CDR1 and CDR2: SGHRS and YFSETQ. This CDR3 has 15 amino acids. The CDR3 reads CASSLVGDRGHEQFF. The CDR3 DNA reads TGCGCCAGCAGCTTGGTTGGGGACAGGGGGCATGAGCAGTTCTTC.

The chain recombines TRBV12-3 or TRBV12-4 with TRBJ2-3; 9 bases map to TRBD2. This CDR3 contains 16 residues. J lost 7 bases, V lost 3 bases, and 11 bases had no gene match. CDR3 nucleotide sequence: TGTGCCAGCAGTTTTTTCGCGGGAGGGCCTTTGAATACGCAGTATTTT. This codes for CASSFFAGGPLNTQYF.

V gene TRBV5-1 combines with J gene TRBJ2-1, with D maybe TRBD2 (5 bases). The CDR3 loop spans 16 amino acids. The germline V gene has CDR1 SGHRS and CDR2 YFSETQ. Trimming removed 0 bases from V and 0 bases from J, with 10 bases in between. The CDR3 DNA reads as TGCGCCAGCAGCTTGGTCGGGGTTAGCTCCTACAATGAGCAGTTCTTC. It encodes CASSLVGVSSYNEQFF.

This clonotype has a single count. The rearrangement uses TRBV6-2 or TRBV6-3 and TRBJ2-1; D gene ambiguous. Germline V CDR1 and CDR2: MNHEY, SVGEGT. V shed 4 bases and J shed 0 bases, with 13 bases lying between them. This CDR3 is 16 amino acids long. Here the CDR3 DNA reads TGTGCCAGCAGTTCCGTCGACAAGTTCTCCTACAATGAGCAGTTCTTC. This codes for CASSSVDKFSYNEQFF.